A single TCR beta chain is shown here with its context. This receptor's antigen is unknown. No base quality information exists; no much larger clone differs at one position. The ViraFEST assay stimulated PBMC with viral peptide pools and then used TCR sequencing to identify antigen-specific CD4+ T cell clonotypes by expansion. After roughly 11 days of culture, CD4+ T cells were isolated with the EasySep CD4+ T cell isolation kit. Two doses of either the BNT162b2 or the mRNA-1273 mRNA SARS-CoV-2 vaccine were administered to participants. Negative nucleocapsid antibody results before and after vaccination confirmed that the healthy vaccine recipients had no prior SARS-CoV-2 infection. Some 2 million PBMC per well were cultured with approximately 10 ug/ml peptides in IMDM containing approximately 4.7% human AB serum, roughly 9.5 IU/ml IL-2 and gentamicin. On days 3 and 7, half of the culture medium was replaced with fresh IL-2-containing medium. Unless noted otherwise, every peptide stimulation condition was grown in triplicate wells. PBMC were separated from whole blood using Ficoll-Paque Plus gradient centrifugation and were then either cryopreserved at -140C or used fresh. Overlapping peptide pools spanned the spike proteins of SARS-CoV-2 and the common cold coronaviruses HCoV-NL63, HCoV-OC43 and HCoV-229E. Genomic DNA was extracted from cultured CD4+ T cells with the QIAamp micro DNA kit.

The data were obtained in a study of vaccination effects on CD4 cells after COVID-19 (dated by TCRdb to between 2021 and 2022). Study-wide context: Across the study, the median time from the second dose to post-vaccine sampling was 72 days (range 14 to 241). In both COVID-19 convalescent patients and infection-naive vaccine recipients, the study compared SARS-CoV-2 spike-specific CD4+ TCR repertoires from before mRNA vaccination with those from after it. A total of 10 COVID-19 convalescent patients and a handful of SARS-CoV-2-naive healthy vaccine recipients were included in the full study. In the study, cultures from other donors were sequenced using the Oncomine TCR Beta short-read assay on an Illumina iSeq 100.

Library construction relied on the immunoSEQ multiplex PCR assay. TCR beta CDR3 sequencing was performed on DNA from the cultured, isolated CD4+ T cells. The authors' analysis ran thus. The analysis removed non-productive TCR sequences, trimmed reads to the CDR3 region, and retained only CDR3s that were 7 or more amino acids long. The MANAFEST web app was used to identify antigen-specific clonotypes by comparing expansion in peptide wells with expansion in reference cultures. To count as positive, a clone had to show expansion at FDR<0.05 compared with the reference and with all other wells, an odds ratio above 5, and a frequency above 0.1% in two replicate wells. Cross-reactive clonotypes were defined as significantly expanded in SARS-CoV-2 spike wells and in at least one common cold coronavirus spike condition. Levenshtein distance calculated with the stringdist R package was used to assess CDR3 similarity, and unrooted trees were constructed with ape in R 3.6.1. In TCRdb, the immuneACCESS table is reduced to in-frame sequences with V and J assigned. These tables do not hold every clone; where another copy was compared, an unresolved V gene accounts for under half, and the others remain unexplained. V and J calls and clone size are as listed in that table; D and trimming were resolved from the DNA. The sample table records tens of thousands of clones; 76% of these occur just once. The ten largest clones represent 0.85% to 1% of the sample.

At the junction V is shortened by 0 bases and J by 2 bases, with 11 bases in between. CDR1 and CDR2 (SGHRS, YFSETQ) derive from the germline V gene. From cysteine to phenylalanine, the CDR3 is 16 amino acids long. CDR3 DNA is the only sequence kept; it has 48 bases, read in frame from the first base. Overall study outcomes, separate from this receptor: Clones induced by infection and clones induced by vaccination both contracted markedly at late timepoints after vaccination, which fits with T cell responses waning over time. Only a small number of convalescent patients were included, and no early post-infection timepoints were available, which limited the study. Among healthy vaccine recipients, nearly all vaccine-induced clones were SARS-CoV-2 mono-reactive, and just 1 of 255 was cross-reactive with common cold coronaviruses.

The rearranged chain carries TRBV5-1 and TRBJ1-4, and TRBD1 may be the D gene, going by 5 matching bases. The specimen was CD4+ T cells from PBMCs cultured with HCoV-OC43 spike peptides, collected after COVID-19 vaccination. The sample's cell subset or site label is to be understood as: HCoV-OC43 spike overlapping peptide pool stimulation. This receptor was identified in a human donor who received a COVID-19 vaccine. The DNA sequence follows: TGCGCCAGCAGCTTGGTTATGGGGCCGACTAATGAAAAACTGTTTTTT. Its protein reads: CASSLVMGPTNEKLFF.